This T cell receptor beta chain is drawn from a study of T cell responses to AZD1222 COVID-19 vaccine. CDR1 SGHRS and CDR2 YFSETQ come from the germline V gene. The CDR3 is 15 amino acids. Trimming shortened V by 3 bases and J by 7 bases, and 16 bases separated the two germline ends. Some clones are missing from TCRdb's copy, which holds only in-frame ones; the method was immunoSEQ multiplex PCR. The sample contains 120,000 or so clones, 88% of which appear only once. The source was peripheral blood, collected on day 0 of MenACWY control vaccination. The sequence was obtained from an adult in good health. The V and J genes are TRBV5-1 and TRBJ2-2; D gene unclear. This CDR3 is CASSSGSTAVGELFF. The CDR3 DNA is TGCGCCAGCAGCTCAGGTTCTACGGCTGTCGGGGAGCTGTTTTTT.